The source of this T cell receptor (beta chain) is a study of post-analysis software for immune sequencing data. Study in general: Relapsing-remitting, secondary progressive and progressive-relapsing multiple sclerosis were all included among the disease courses.

The CDR3 contains 15 residues. V lost 1 base and J lost 4; bases outside the gene matches: 7. The germline CDR1 and CDR2 sequences are SGHRS and YFSETQ. Libraries were made from TCR beta cDNA, and they carried unique molecular identifiers. There were about 1 to 10 million T cells, and 480,000 or so cDNA molecules came from them. Each CDR3 protein gets one entry after TCRdb re-called the PCR reads with MiXCR. Of some 690,000 distinct CDR3 sequences in the sample, 25% to 30% were seen once. Overall study findings and caveats: With F measure, samples from one preparation batch clustered together strongly. Included in a set of four or five TRBV segments more frequent in patients than controls were TRBV5-6, TRBV5-1 and TRBV20-1.

Turning to this clonotype: The antigen remains undetermined.

This sequence originates from a girl aged 10 to 17 with multiple sclerosis. The chain links TRBV5-1 to TRBJ1-2; 7 nucleotides align to TRBD1. The sample was blood. CDR3 region: CASSLLTGISYGYTF. CDR3 DNA: TGCGCCAGCAGCTTGCTGACAGGGATAAGCTATGGCTACACCTTC. Full variable domain (remainder filled in from reference TRBV5-1 and TRBJ1-2): KAGVTQTPRYLIKTRGQQVTLSCSPISGHRSVSWYQQTPGQGLQFLFEYFSETQRNKGNFPGRFSGRQFSNSRSEMNVSTLELGDSALYLCASSLLTGISYGYTFGSGTRLTVV.